Shown below are 28 T cell receptor beta chains from a single sample sequenced in a study of naive and memory T cell subsets. The beta constant-region primer was an equimolar mix of two oligonucleotides covering TRBC1 and TRBC2. Four rounds of PCR amplified the ligated cDNA using nested alpha and beta constant-region primers plus SP2. MiXCR was run by TCRdb on the UMI-ligation and nested PCR reads, yielding one entry per CDR3 protein. The sample has 4,000 or so distinct CDR3 sequences; 4% to 6% are singletons. The material sequenced was effector memory CD8+ T cells from blood. Subset defined: effector memory, CD45RA- CD27-. These receptors originate from a human donor in good health.

This clonotype was seen many times. The V call is TRBV6-1, the J call TRBJ1-5; no clear D. Germline-derived CDR1 and CDR2 are MNHNS and SASEGT. The CDR3 runs to 14 residues. V lost 2 bases, J lost 7 bases, and 12 bases lay in between. The CDR3 DNA reads as TGTGCCAGCAGTGAATACGGGGTGGGGCAGCCCCAGCATTTT. Encoded protein: CASSEYGVGQPQHF.

There are many counts of this clonotype. This chain joins TRBV10-1 and TRBJ2-7; TRBD2 is a possible D gene (6 bases). Trimming removed 5 bases from V and 0 bases from J, with 11 bases in between. This CDR3 has 14 amino acids. Germline V gene lookup returns CDR1 WNHNN and CDR2 SYGVQD (reference sequence). This CDR3 reads CASSRDLSSYEQYF. CDR3 DNA: TGCGCCAGCAGTCGGGACTTGAGCTCCTACGAGCAGTACTTC.

There are many counts of this clonotype. The genes are TRBV30 and TRBJ2-1, with a tentative D call TRBD2 (5 bases). CDR1 is GTSNPN, CDR2 SVGIG, per germline (reference sequence). The CDR3 spans 14 residues. Trimming took off 1 base at V and 6 bases at J, with 13 bases between the two ends. The CDR3 nucleotides are TGTGCCTGGAGTGGGGGTGGAGGACTCAATGAGCAGTTCTTC. Translating it yields CAWSGGGGLNEQFF.

By proportion, this clonotype is medium-sized (0.01 to 0.1%). CDR3: CASSRPLTGNPSTDTQYF. The CDR3 nucleotides read TGTGCCAGCAGTCGCCCCCTAACAGGGAACCCTAGCACAGATACGCAGTATTTT. This chain connects TRBV28 to TRBJ2-3, with D possibly being TRBD1 (6 bases). The CDR3 contains 18 residues. The ends were cut back, 5 bases at V and 0 bases at J, with 21 bases in the middle. The V gene's germline CDR1 is MDHEN and CDR2 SYDVKM.

About this clonotype itself: A much larger clone lies one base from this, so it may be a read error. The chain couples TRBV27 to TRBJ2-1; D is unresolved. Per germline, CDR1 MNHEY and CDR2 SMNVEV (reference sequence). The CDR3 consists of 15 residues. The CDR3 nucleotides read TGTGTCAGCAGTTTATCATCCCCACCCATCCATGAGCAGTTCTTC. The encoded protein is CVSSLSSPPIHEQFF.

Judged by abundance, this clonotype is medium-sized. The chain recombines TRBV28 with TRBJ2-1, with no clear D. This CDR3 region has 16 residues. CDR1 is MDHEN, CDR2 SYDVKM, per germline. V was trimmed by 5 bases and J by 4 bases, leaving 18 bases between them. The CDR3 region is CASSPIFGPEYNEQFF. The CDR3 DNA follows: TGTGCCAGCAGTCCGATATTCGGACCGGAATACAATGAGCAGTTCTTC.

This clonotype was seen at least ten times. CDR3 coding DNA: TGCGCCAGCAGTCAATTATTTAATTTCGGGTGGCGGATGTATCAGCCCCAGCATTTT. The encoded protein is CASSQLFNFGWRMYQPQHF. This sequence joins TRBV23-1 and TRBJ1-5; D unresolved. TRBV23-1 is marked as an open reading frame, function uncertain. The CDR3 is 19 residues long. V was pared by 1 base and J by 5 bases, with 24 bases between.

This clonotype appeared many times. The chain recombines TRBV7-7 with TRBJ2-7; 11 bases match TRBD1. The CDR3 covers 15 residues. With V trimmed by 5 bases and J by 5 bases, 8 bases remained unmatched. CDR1 SSHAT and CDR2 FNYEAQ come from the germline V gene (reference sequence). For the CDR3, the DNA is TGTGCCAGCAGCCCGTCGGACAGGGGGCAAGACGAGCAGTACTTC. It encodes CASSPSDRGQDEQYF.

This clonotype counts as medium-sized. The chain uses TRBV29-1 and TRBJ2-7; 7 bases fit TRBD1. The ends lost 3 bases at V and 5 bases at J; junction bases unmatched: 4. This CDR3 spans 12 amino acids. Per germline, CDR1 SQVTM and CDR2 ANQGSEA. The CDR3 sequence is CSVEGQLNEQYF. As DNA, the CDR3 is TGCAGCGTTGAGGGACAGCTCAACGAGCAGTACTTC.

The chain has TRBV4-3 and TRBJ1-4, with D hard to call. The CDR3 runs 16 residues. The V gene lost 0 bases and the J gene lost 1 base, with 9 bases spanning the gap. CDR1 and CDR2 (germline): LGHNA, YSLEER. The CDR3 DNA follows: TGCGCCAGCAGCCAAGAGGGCCCGGGAACTAATGAAAAACTGTTTTTT. This translates into CASSQEGPGTNEKLFF.

This clonotype was recorded many times. This chain joins TRBV28 and TRBJ1-6; D possibly corresponds to TRBD1 (5 bases). Trimming took off 5 bases at V and 0 bases at J, with 11 bases between the two ends. CDR1 and CDR2 (germline): MDHEN, SYDVKM. The CDR3 is 16 residues long. The DNA for the CDR3 is TGTGCCAGCAGTAAGGGGACCGACTCCTATAATTCACCCCTCCACTTT. It specifies CASSKGTDSYNSPLHF.

This clonotype was seen many times. The chain uses TRBV20-1 and TRBJ2-1; D is unclear. The CDR3 runs 14 residues. Germline-derived CDR1 and CDR2 are DFQATT and SNEGSKA (reference sequence). Trimming took 2 bases from V and 8 from J, leaving 16 bases between them. The CDR3 DNA reads as TGCAGTGCTAGACGGCCCGAAAGGGATTATGAGCAGTTCTTC. This codes for CSARRPERDYEQFF.

At least ten counts were recorded for this clonotype. V usage is TRBV28 and J usage is TRBJ2-7; D not resolved. V was trimmed by 4 bases and J by 2 bases, leaving 6 bases between them. The V gene's germline CDR1 is MDHEN and CDR2 SYDVKM. This CDR3 has 12 amino acids. In nucleotides, the CDR3 is TGTGCCAGCAGTTGGGCCCCCTACGAGCAGTACTTC. Encoded protein: CASSWAPYEQYF. Full variable domain (outside the CDR3, taken from reference TRBV28 and TRBJ2-7): DVKVTQSSRYLVKRTGEKVFLECVQDMDHENMFWYRQDPGLGLRLIYFSYDVKMKEKGDIPEGYSVSREKKERFSLILESASTNQTSMYLCASSWAPYEQYFGPGTRLTVT.

This clonotype was picked up many times. V is TRBV30 and J is TRBJ2-7, with 9 nucleotides matching TRBD1. CDR3 length: 13 residues. Trimming at V came to 4 bases and at J to 4 bases, leaving 5 bases not matched to a gene. The V gene's germline CDR1 is GTSNPN and CDR2 SVGIG (reference sequence). In nucleotides, the CDR3 is TGTGCCTGGACATTGGGACAGGGTTACGAGCAGTACTTC. Protein: CAWTLGQGYEQYF.

By frequency in the sample, this clonotype is large. The chain employs TRBV6-4 and TRBJ1-5; the match to TRBD1 covers 10 bases. The CDR3 is made up of 14 amino acids. Germline-derived CDR1 and CDR2 are MRHNA and SNTAGT. V was clipped by 0 bases and J by 7 bases; unmatched bases: 0. CDR3: CASSDSTGGQPQHF. The CDR3 region has the DNA TGTGCCAGCAGTGACTCGACAGGGGGCCAGCCCCAGCATTTT.

Sample share makes this clonotype medium-sized. V usage is TRBV24-1 and J usage is TRBJ2-5; D gene ambiguous. The CDR3 totals 13 residues. Germline V gives CDR1 KGHDR, CDR2 SFDVKD. The ends were cut back, 2 bases at V and 5 bases at J, with 8 bases in the middle. The CDR3 sequence is CATSDSPRETQYF. The DNA for the CDR3 is TGTGCCACCAGTGATTCCCCTCGGGAGACCCAGTACTTC.

This clonotype was recorded a few times. The rearrangement joins TRBV5-1 to TRBJ2-3; D may be TRBD1 or TRBD2 (5 bases each). The CDR3 length is 15 residues. Deletions cut 4 bases from V and 4 bases from J, with 16 bases between. CDR1 and CDR2 (germline): SGHRS, YFSETQ. CDR3 sequence reads: CASSPGTGWADTQYF. The CDR3 DNA is TGCGCCAGCAGCCCCGGGACGGGGTGGGCAGATACGCAGTATTTT.

Judged by abundance, this clonotype is medium-sized. This chain joins TRBV6-2 or TRBV6-3 and TRBJ2-6; no firm D call. In germline, CDR1 is MNHEY, CDR2 SVGEGT. V lost 2 bases and J 0 bases, leaving 2 bases between the germline ends. The CDR3 spans 14 residues. This CDR3 reads CASSYNSGANVLTF. CDR3 bases: TGTGCCAGCAGTTACAACTCTGGGGCCAACGTCCTGACTTTC.

This clonotype is deemed large (0.1 to 1%). The chain employs TRBV29-1 and TRBJ1-1; weak D call: TRBD1 (5 bases). V gave up 7 bases and J gave up 4 bases, with 10 bases separating them. This CDR3 has 11 amino acids. Germline V gives CDR1 SQVTM, CDR2 ANQGSEA. CDR3 sequence reads: CSALQATEAFF. For the CDR3, the DNA is TGCAGCGCACTACAGGCCACTGAAGCTTTCTTT.

This clonotype was seen at least ten times. V and J are TRBV9 and TRBJ1-1; a possible D gene is TRBD1 (6 bases). Trimming pared 3 bases from V and 3 bases from J, leaving 15 bases between. This CDR3 is 15 amino acids long. The germline gives CDR1 SGDLS, CDR2 YYNGEE. CDR3 in DNA: TGTGCCAGCAGCGCTGGACAGACTTGGGACACTGAAGCTTTCTTT. It encodes CASSAGQTWDTEAFF.

This clonotype was counted many times. The CDR3 DNA is TGTGCCAGCAGTCCCTTAGGCGGGGAGCTGTTTTTT. Translation: CASSPLGGELFF. J is TRBJ2-2 and V is TRBV28; the D is unclear. This CDR3 has 12 amino acids. With 5 bases removed from V and 7 bases from J, the gap between germline ends came to 8 bases. CDR1 and CDR2 from the germline V gene are MDHEN and SYDVKM.

This clonotype was recorded at least ten times. The CDR3 loop is CASSAGTGPSYEQYF. The DNA of the CDR3 is TGTGCCAGCAGTGCCGGGACAGGTCCATCCTACGAGCAGTACTTC. J is TRBJ2-7 and V is TRBV6-2 or TRBV6-3, with 8 bases aligning to TRBD1. V lost 5 bases to trimming and J lost 1 base; unmatched junction nucleotides: 7. The CDR3 consists of 15 residues. The germline V gene encodes CDR1 MNHEY and CDR2 SVGEGT.

Ten or more counts support this clonotype. The chain uses TRBV11-1 and TRBJ2-1; 8 bases are shared with TRBD2. Germline assignment: CDR1 SGHAT and CDR2 FQDESV (reference sequence). The CDR3 is made up of 14 amino acids. Trimming took 3 bases from V and 2 from J; bases not matched to a gene: 0. The CDR3 DNA reads TGTGCCAGCAGCTTTAGCGGGACCTACAATGAGCAGTTCTTC. Translated, it gives CASSFSGTYNEQFF.

This clonotype was counted ten times or more. The chain employs TRBV7-2 and TRBJ2-7, with TRBD2 identical over 9 bases. The germline CDR1 and CDR2 sequences are SGHTA and FQGNSA. The CDR3 is 13 amino acids. Trimming took 6 bases from V and 6 from J; bases not matched to a gene: 6. CDR3 sequence (DNA): TGTGCCAGCAGACCTAGCGGGAACCCCGAGCAGTACTTC. Translating gives CASRPSGNPEQYF.

In this sample, this clonotype turned up many times. The chain recombines TRBV18 with TRBJ2-1; 11 bases agree with TRBD2. This CDR3 is built from 15 residues. The germline V gene has CDR1 KGHSH and CDR2 LQKENI. The V segment lost 1 base and the J segment 8 bases; nucleotides outside the gene matches: 4. CDR3 in DNA: TGTGCCAGCTCACCACTCCTAGCGGGAGGCGATGAGCAGTTCTTC. This encodes CASSPLLAGGDEQFF.

This clonotype is medium-sized. The rearrangement joins TRBV12-3 or TRBV12-4 to TRBJ2-1; 12 bases map to TRBD1. After removal of 6 bases from V and 6 bases from J, the junction contained 6 bases not matched to a gene. The CDR3 is 15 residues long. In nucleotides, the CDR3 is TGTGCCAGCAGCGGGACAGGGGGCCTGGGCAATGAGCAGTTCTTC. Translating gives CASSGTGGLGNEQFF.

Relative to its sample, this clonotype is medium-sized. The V call is TRBV28, the J call TRBJ2-7, with TRBD1 matching 9 bases. Germline CDR1 reads MDHEN; CDR2 reads SYDVKM. J lost 3 bases, V lost 9 bases, and 9 bases had no gene match. The CDR3 sequence is 14 residues long. CDR3 residues: CASSVGDRVYEQYF. The CDR3 DNA reads TGTGCCAGTTCAGTTGGGGACAGGGTCTACGAGCAGTACTTC. Complete variable domain (other parts from reference TRBV28 and TRBJ2-7): DVKVTQSSRYLVKRTGEKVFLECVQDMDHENMFWYRQDPGLGLRLIYFSYDVKMKEKGDIPEGYSVSREKKERFSLILESASTNQTSMYLCASSVGDRVYEQYFGPGTRLTVT.

This clonotype was seen many times. The CDR3 region has the DNA TGCAGTGCTAAACTAGCGGGGACTAGCGGGTTCCAAGAGACCCAGTACTTC. Protein sequence: CSAKLAGTSGFQETQYF. This rearrangement joins TRBV20-1 to TRBJ2-5; 12 positions agree with TRBD2. V was pared by 4 bases and J by 1 base, with 10 bases of the junction left unmatched. This CDR3 is built from 17 residues. From germline, CDR1 is DFQATT and CDR2 SNEGSKA (reference sequence).